The present TCR beta chain was sequenced within a study of regulatory T cells in long-lasting Graves disease (dated by TCRdb to the early 2020s). Some background on the complete study: Persistent Graves' disease was defined as antithyroid drug treatment for over 5 years with persistently positive TSH receptor autoantibodies. This study used TCR sequencing and RNA sequencing of peripheral blood to compare persistent Graves' disease patients against newly diagnosed Graves' disease patients. A total of 33 samples underwent TCR sequencing: around 13 from persistent and 20 from newly diagnosed Graves' disease patients. The study took place in China and was registered as a clinical trial. On average, persistent Graves' disease patients in the clinical cohort had been on antithyroid drugs for about 9.7 years. Overall study results and their limits: Only the TCR beta chain was sequenced and analyzed. As a limitation, the authors acknowledged that the small sample size may reduce accuracy. Persistent Graves' disease patients showed lower TCR Shannon entropy and fewer highly expanded clones than newly diagnosed patients, suggesting clonal expansion. Peripheral blood alone was examined, since thyroid tissue, which constituted the primary lesion, could not be accessed. A larger number of public clonotypes was shared among persistent patients (approximately 3,000) than among newly diagnosed patients (roughly 930). Persistent disease showed preferential use of TRBV28, TRBJ1-2 and TRBJ2-5, whereas newly diagnosed disease favored TRBV20-1 and TRBJ2-1.

This clonotype has more than one count but fewer than ten. The antigen it recognizes is unknown. Base qualities are not provided; no much larger clone lies one nucleotide away. The time point label for this specimen denotes: persistent/refractory GD, antithyroid drugs over 5 years with positive TRAb. RNA was extracted from PBMCs in TRIzol for both TCR sequencing and RNA sequencing. Graves' disease was diagnosed according to American Thyroid Association guidelines. Patients were recruited from an endocrinology department in Xi'an, China. From each patient, about 9 milliliters of peripheral blood was collected into an EDTA anticoagulant tube. Ficoll Paque Plus density gradient separation was used to isolate PBMCs, and no additional T cell sorting was done. An Agilent 2100 Bioanalyzer and agarose gel were used to assess RNA quality, and a NanoDrop 2000 was used to measure RNA concentration. The germline V gene (reference sequence) specifies LNHDA as CDR1 and SQIVND as CDR2. Trimming takes 4 bases from V and 5 bases from J, and the germline ends sit 8 bases apart. Including the terminal cysteine and phenylalanine, the CDR3 comprises 12 residues. Left in the record is the CDR3 DNA by itself, 36 bases read in frame from the first base.

The protocol used for the library was multiplex PCR. Sequencing was performed on an Illumina HiSeq 4000. To build TCR beta libraries, CDR3 regions were amplified by Arm-PCR using iRepertoire HTBI primers. Before sequencing, the PCR products underwent gel purification. The authors' analysis ran thus. Across samples, around 58 TRBV and 13 to 15 TRBJ segments were identified and used for gene usage analysis of CDR3 amino acid clonotypes. COPE and FqMerger were used to merge the filtered high-quality paired reads into contigs. BLAST was used to align contigs to IMGT TRBV, TRBD and TRBJ reference genes, and CDR3 was defined according to IMGT. Any clonotype with a frequency above 0.1% was classified as a highly expanded clone. Repertoire diversity was measured by Shannon entropy, and V-J evenness by the Gini coefficient. A clonotype was considered public if more than one individual shared it. Clones were called with MiXCR by TCRdb after fastp trimmed the public reads at Q25, and only in-frame beta chains were retained. Rows are combined by CDR3 protein, so each entry shows the most common genes and DNA. TCRdb's processing, not the study's, gives the V and J calls here. In all, the sample holds 400,000 to 500,000 distinct CDR3 sequences, and less than 25% of those were seen once. Under 9% of the sample is in the top ten clones.

The chain uses TRBV19 and TRBJ1-2; no confident D gene assignment can be made. The sequencing here drew on peripheral blood mononuclear cells (PBMCs), taken when the disease was refractory, from a patient treated with antithyroid drugs. The sequence was collected from a female donor with Graves disease. For the CDR3, the sequence is CASSTGRYGYTF. The nucleotide sequence reads as follows: TGTGCCAGTAGTACCGGACGATATGGCTACACCTTC.